This TCR beta chain is from a study of T-cell reconstitution after alpha-beta-depleted transplantation in children. Unique molecular identifiers featured in how the TCRbeta library was prepared. TCRdb processed the PCR reads anew with MiXCR; each CDR3 protein has one entry. The table includes 400,000 to 550,000 distinct CDR3 sequences, roughly 10% detected once. Findings and limits, study-wide: Expanded graft clones numbering several hundred reportedly gave rise to alpha-beta T cells about two months after transplant. It was surviving recipient T cells and thymic progenitors that gave some patients high TCRbeta diversity at day 60.

This clonotype was counted many times. Its target is not known. The CDR3 spans 13 residues. The germline gives CDR1 MDHEN, CDR2 SYDVKM. Trimming removed 6 bases at V and 3 bases at J, with 9 bases between. The TCR was taken from a child aged 2-9 years with inherited bone marrow failure, due to receive a stem cell transplant. This specimen consisted of PBMCs, obtained before TCRalphabeta/CD19-depleted stem cell transplant. The rearrangement uses TRBV28 and TRBJ1-5, with D hard to call. DNA of the CDR3: TGTGCCAGCAGAGGGCGGATCAATCAGCCCCAGCATTTT. Translation: CASRGRINQPQHF. Variable domain in full (rest from reference TRBV28 and TRBJ1-5): DVKVTQSSRYLVKRTGEKVFLECVQDMDHENMFWYRQDPGLGLRLIYFSYDVKMKEKGDIPEGYSVSREKKERFSLILESASTNQTSMYLCASRGRINQPQHFGDGTRLSIL.